The T cell receptor beta chain under discussion was sequenced for a study of T cells in women clearing cervical HPV infection. Study in general: Donors had HPV16-related CIN3 or worse; 2 had invasive cancer. Case blood was drawn a median approximately 150 days after lesion detection. With HLA typing for only a few women, HLA confounding remains possible. Study-wide results and limits: A classifier using richness and V gene abundances reached an AUC of approximately 0.8.

Sequencing used immunoSEQ multiplex PCR; TCRdb keeps in-frame clones, though not all of them. Recorded for this sample: roughly 36,000 clones. V lost 4 bases, J lost 4 bases, and 6 bases stayed unmatched. The CDR3 totals 14 residues. CDR1 LNHDA and CDR2 SQIVND come from the germline V gene (reference sequence). A remark on this clone: What it binds is unknown. The missing CDR3 end, 3 residues past where the read stops, is filled in from the germline J gene.

The rearrangement uses TRBV19 and TRBJ2-7; 8 bases fit TRBD1. The origin of this receptor is a woman between 18 and 70 years old with a cervical HPV16 infection that either progressed to CIN3+ or cleared (not recorded which). Sequencing used blood buffy coat. CDR3 DNA (partial): TGTGCCAGTAGTAGCAACACAGGGGGGTACGAG. Protein: CASSSNTGGYE. The whole CDR3 sequence is CASSSNTGGYEQYF.